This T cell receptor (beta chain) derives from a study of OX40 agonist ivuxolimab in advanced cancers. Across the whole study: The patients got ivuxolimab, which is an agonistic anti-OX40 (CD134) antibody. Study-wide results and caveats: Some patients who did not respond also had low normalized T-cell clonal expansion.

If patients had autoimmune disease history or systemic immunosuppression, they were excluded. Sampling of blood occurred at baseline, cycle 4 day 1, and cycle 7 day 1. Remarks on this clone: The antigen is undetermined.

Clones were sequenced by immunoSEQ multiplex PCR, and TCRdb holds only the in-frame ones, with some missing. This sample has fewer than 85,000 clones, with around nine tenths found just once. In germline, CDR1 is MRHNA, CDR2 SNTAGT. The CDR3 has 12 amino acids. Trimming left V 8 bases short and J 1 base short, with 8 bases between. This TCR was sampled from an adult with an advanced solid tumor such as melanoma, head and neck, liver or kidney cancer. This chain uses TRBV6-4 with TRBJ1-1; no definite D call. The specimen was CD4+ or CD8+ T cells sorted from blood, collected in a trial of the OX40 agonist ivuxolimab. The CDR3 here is CASSDQNTEAFF. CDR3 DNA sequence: TGTGCCAGCTCCGACCAGAACACTGAAGCTTTCTTT.